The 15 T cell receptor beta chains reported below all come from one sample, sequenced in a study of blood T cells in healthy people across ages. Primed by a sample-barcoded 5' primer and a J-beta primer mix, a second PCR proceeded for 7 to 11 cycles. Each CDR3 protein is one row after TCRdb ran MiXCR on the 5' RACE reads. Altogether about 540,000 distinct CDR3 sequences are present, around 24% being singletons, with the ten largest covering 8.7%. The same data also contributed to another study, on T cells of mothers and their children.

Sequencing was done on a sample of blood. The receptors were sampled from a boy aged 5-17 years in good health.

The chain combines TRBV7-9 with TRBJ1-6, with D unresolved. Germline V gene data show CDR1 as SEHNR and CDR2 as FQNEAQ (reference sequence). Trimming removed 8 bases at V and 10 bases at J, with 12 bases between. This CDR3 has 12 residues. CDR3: CASLLRGSPLHF. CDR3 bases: TGTGCCAGCCTATTAAGAGGGTCACCCCTCCACTTT.

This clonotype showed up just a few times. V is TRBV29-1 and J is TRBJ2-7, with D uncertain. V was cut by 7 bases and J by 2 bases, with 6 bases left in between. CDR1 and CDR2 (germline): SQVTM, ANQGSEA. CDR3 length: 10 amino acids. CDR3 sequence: CSAGPYEQYF. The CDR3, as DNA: TGCAGCGCTGGCCCCTACGAGCAGTACTTC.

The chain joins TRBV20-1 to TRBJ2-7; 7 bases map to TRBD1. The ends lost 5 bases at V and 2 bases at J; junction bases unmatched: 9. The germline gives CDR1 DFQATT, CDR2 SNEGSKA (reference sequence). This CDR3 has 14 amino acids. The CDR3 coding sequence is TGCAGTGCTGGCCTTCCGGGACAGACCTACGAGCAGTACTTC. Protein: CSAGLPGQTYEQYF.

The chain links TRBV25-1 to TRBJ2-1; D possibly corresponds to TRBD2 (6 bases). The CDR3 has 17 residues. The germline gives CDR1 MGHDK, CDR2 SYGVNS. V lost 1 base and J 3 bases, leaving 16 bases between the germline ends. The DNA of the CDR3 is TGTGCCAGCAGTGAATTAGATTCGGGCGGGATCTACAATGAGCAGTTCTTC. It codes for CASSELDSGGIYNEQFF. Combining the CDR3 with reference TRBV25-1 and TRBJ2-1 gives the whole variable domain EADIYQTPRYLVIGTGKKITLECSQTMGHDKMYWYQQDPGMELHLIHYSYGVNSTEKGDLSSESTVSRIRTEHFPLTLESARPSHTSQYLCASSELDSGGIYNEQFFGPGTRLTVL.

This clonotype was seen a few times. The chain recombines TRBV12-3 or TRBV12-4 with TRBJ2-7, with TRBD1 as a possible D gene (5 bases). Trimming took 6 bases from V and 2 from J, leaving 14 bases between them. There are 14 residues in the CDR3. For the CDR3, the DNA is TGTGCCAGCAGCCTTAAGGGGTTCACCTACGAGCAGTACTTC. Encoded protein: CASSLKGFTYEQYF.

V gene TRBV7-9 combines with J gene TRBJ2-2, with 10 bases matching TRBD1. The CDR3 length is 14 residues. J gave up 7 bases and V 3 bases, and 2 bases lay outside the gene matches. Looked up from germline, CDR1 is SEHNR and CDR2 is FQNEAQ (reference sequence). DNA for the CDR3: TGTGCCAGCAGCTTGACAGGGGGCCTCGGGGAGCTGTTTTTT. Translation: CASSLTGGLGELFF.

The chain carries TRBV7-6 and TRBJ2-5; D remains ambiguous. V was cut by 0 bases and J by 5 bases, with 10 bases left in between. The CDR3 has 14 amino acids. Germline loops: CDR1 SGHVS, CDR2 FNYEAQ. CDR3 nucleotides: TGTGCCAGCAGCTTAGCTTTTCTCCGGGAGACCCAGTACTTC. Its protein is CASSLAFLRETQYF.

DNA for the CDR3: TGCGCCAGCAAGAATGACAGGGGAACCATCAATGAGCAGTTCTTC. Protein: CASKNDRGTINEQFF. The chain employs TRBV5-1 and TRBJ2-1, with 8 bases matching TRBD1. CDR1 and CDR2 (germline): SGHRS, YFSETQ. J gave up 6 bases and V 6 bases, and 11 bases lay outside the gene matches. The CDR3 runs 15 residues.

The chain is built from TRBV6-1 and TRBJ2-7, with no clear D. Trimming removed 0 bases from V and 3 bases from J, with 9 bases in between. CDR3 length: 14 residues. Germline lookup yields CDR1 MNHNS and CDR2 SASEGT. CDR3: CASSEALRIYEQYF. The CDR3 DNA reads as TGTGCCAGCAGTGAAGCCCTCCGAATCTACGAGCAGTACTTC.

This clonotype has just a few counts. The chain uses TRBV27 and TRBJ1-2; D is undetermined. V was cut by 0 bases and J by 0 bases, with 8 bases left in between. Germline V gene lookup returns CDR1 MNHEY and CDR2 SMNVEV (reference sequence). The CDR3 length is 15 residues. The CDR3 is CASSLSRGTNYGYTF. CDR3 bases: TGTGCCAGCAGTTTATCGAGAGGGACTAACTATGGCTACACCTTC.

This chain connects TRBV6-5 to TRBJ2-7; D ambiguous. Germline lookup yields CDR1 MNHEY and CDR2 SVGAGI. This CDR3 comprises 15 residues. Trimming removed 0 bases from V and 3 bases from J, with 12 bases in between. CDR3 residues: CASSYSLSKVYEQYF. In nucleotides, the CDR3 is TGTGCCAGCAGTTACTCCCTTTCAAAGGTCTACGAGCAGTACTTC.

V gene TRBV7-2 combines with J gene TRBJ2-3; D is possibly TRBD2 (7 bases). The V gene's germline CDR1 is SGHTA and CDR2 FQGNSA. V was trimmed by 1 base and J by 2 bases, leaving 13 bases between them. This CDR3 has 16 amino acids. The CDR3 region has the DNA TGTGCCAGCAGCTTAGGTCGCGGGGGCTTCACAGATACGCAGTATTTT. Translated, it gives CASSLGRGGFTDTQYF.

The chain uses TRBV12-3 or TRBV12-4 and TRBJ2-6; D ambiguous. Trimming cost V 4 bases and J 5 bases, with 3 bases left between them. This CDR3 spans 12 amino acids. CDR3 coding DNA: TGTGCCAGCAGTTCCCGGGCCAACGTCCTGACTTTC. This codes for CASSSRANVLTF.

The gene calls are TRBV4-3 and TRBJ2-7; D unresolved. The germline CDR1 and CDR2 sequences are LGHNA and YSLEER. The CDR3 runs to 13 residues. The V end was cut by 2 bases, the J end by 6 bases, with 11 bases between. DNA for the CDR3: TGCGCCAGCAGCCAAAGTTTCTCTTCCGAGCAGTACTTC. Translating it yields CASSQSFSSEQYF.

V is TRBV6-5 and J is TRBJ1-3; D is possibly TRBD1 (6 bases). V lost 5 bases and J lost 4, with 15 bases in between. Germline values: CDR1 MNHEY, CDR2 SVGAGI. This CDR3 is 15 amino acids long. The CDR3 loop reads CASSRTVEDGNTIYF. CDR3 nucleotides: TGTGCCAGCAGTAGGACAGTTGAGGACGGAAACACCATATATTTT.